The 32 T cell receptor beta chains below come from one sample, sequenced in a study of cytomegalovirus exposure and HLA in healthy donors. The assay was immunoSEQ multiplex PCR, and TCRdb's table has in-frame clones only and misses some. The table has some 76,000 clones, approximately 93% seen once. Specimen: PBMCs. These receptors were taken from a woman aged 18-30 years in good health and CMV-seronegative.

The chain couples TRBV28 to TRBJ2-5; 12 bases fit TRBD2. J lost 2 bases, V lost 5 bases, and 9 bases had no gene match. CDR3 length: 17 residues. From germline, CDR1 is MDHEN and CDR2 SYDVKM. The CDR3 DNA is TGTGCCAGCAGTCCCCCGGGACTAGCGGGTTTACAAGAGACCCAGTACTTC. Its translation is CASSPPGLAGLQETQYF.

V and J are TRBV4-2 and TRBJ2-1; 7 bases are shared with TRBD1. The CDR3 extends over 15 amino acids. From germline, CDR1 is LGHNA and CDR2 YNFKEQ. J lost 10 bases, V lost 0 bases, and 9 bases had no gene match. CDR3 amino acids: CASSQERNRGDEQFF. The CDR3 region has the DNA TGTGCCAGCAGCCAAGAGAGGAACAGGGGAGACGAGCAGTTCTTC.

This clone has only one observation. V is TRBV4-1 and J is TRBJ2-5, with 8 bases lining up with TRBD2. With V trimmed by 0 bases and J by 0 bases, 6 bases remained unmatched. This CDR3 is built from 17 residues. Germline CDR1 reads MGHRA; CDR2 reads YSYEKL. CDR3 DNA: TGCGCCAGCAGCCAAGAAGGGGCTAGCGGGTACCAAGAGACCCAGTACTTC. Amino acid sequence: CASSQEGASGYQETQYF.

This chain uses TRBV27 with TRBJ1-1; TRBD1 might be the D (6 bases). Trimming removed 2 bases from V and 2 bases from J, with 18 bases in between. CDR1 MNHEY and CDR2 SMNVEV come from the germline V gene (reference sequence). The CDR3 runs 17 residues. CDR3 DNA: TGTGCCAGCAGTTTAGTGTTATTGGGGGCGGCCAACACTGAAGCTTTCTTT. Protein sequence: CASSLVLLGAANTEAFF.

The V gene is TRBV11-2, the J gene TRBJ2-2, with D possibly being TRBD2 (6 bases). Trimming cost V 1 base and J 5 bases, with 20 bases left between them. This CDR3 is built from 18 residues. The V gene's germline CDR1 is SGHAT and CDR2 FQNNGV. The CDR3 DNA reads TGTGCCAGCAGCTTAGTCGGGAGCGTCGATAGGATGACCGGGGAGCTGTTTTTT. This translates into CASSLVGSVDRMTGELFF.

The chain is built from TRBV7-6 and TRBJ2-6, with D maybe TRBD2 (5 bases). The CDR3 covers 18 residues. Trimming took off 5 bases at V and 2 bases at J, with 19 bases between the two ends. Germline loops: CDR1 SGHVS, CDR2 FNYEAQ. CDR3 bases: TGTGCCAGCAGCCCCCCCCCGGGAAGTGCGCCTGGGGCCAACGTCCTGACTTTC. It codes for CASSPPPGSAPGANVLTF.

The gene calls are TRBV30 and TRBJ2-3, with 7 bases aligning to TRBD2. Germline V gene sequence: CDR1 GTSNPN, CDR2 SVGIG (reference sequence). This CDR3 has 14 amino acids. Trimming cost V 8 bases and J 3 bases; bases outside gene matches: 11. Here the CDR3 reads CAGFSGIRTDTQYF. CDR3 coding DNA: TGTGCCGGATTCAGCGGGATTCGTACAGATACGCAGTATTTT.

On this clone: Germline is not matched at one junction end, which may reflect a read error. The rearrangement joins TRBV4-1 to TRBJ1-3; 8 bases line up with TRBD1. In germline, CDR1 is MGHRA, CDR2 YSYEKL. CDR3 length equals 14 residues. CDR3 residues: CASSQAGTGSPIFF. In DNA form, the CDR3 reads TGCGCCAGCAGCCAAGCTGGGACAGGTTCTCCCATTTTTTTT.

The genes are TRBV5-1 and TRBJ2-2, with 9 bases aligning to TRBD2. V shed 7 bases and J 4 bases; nucleotides not matched to a gene: 11. Germline assignment: CDR1 SGHRS and CDR2 YFSETQ. CDR3 length: 16 amino acids. The DNA for the CDR3 is TGCGCCAGCCAAACTCTACTAGCGGGTTCCACCGGGGAGCTGTTTTTT. It is translated as CASQTLLAGSTGELFF.

The V call is TRBV7-9, the J call TRBJ2-1; 11 bases agree with TRBD2. This CDR3 contains 16 residues. CDR1 SEHNR and CDR2 FQNEAQ come from the germline V gene (reference sequence). With 5 bases clipped from V and 8 bases from J, the junction kept 11 bases outside the gene matches. The CDR3: CASSGVAGGMSDEQFF. DNA for the CDR3: TGTGCCAGCAGCGGAGTAGCGGGAGGGATGTCCGATGAGCAGTTCTTC.

This chain joins TRBV7-9 and TRBJ2-3; maybe TRBD2 (6 bases). The V and J ends lost 1 base and 6 bases respectively, with 17 bases between them. Germline loops: CDR1 SEHNR, CDR2 FQNEAQ (reference sequence). CDR3 length equals 16 residues. The CDR3 nucleotides read TGTGCCAGCAGCTTAGGTGGACTAACCGACTGGGATACGCAGTATTTT. Translation: CASSLGGLTDWDTQYF.

This sequence joins TRBV6-6 and TRBJ2-7; D remains unclear. CDR1 is MNHNY, CDR2 SVGAGI, per germline (reference sequence). The CDR3 totals 14 residues. V lost 6 bases and J lost 2, with 14 bases in between. CDR3 bases: TGTGCCAGCAGGTTCGGAGCCCAAACCTACGAGCAGTACTTC. Protein sequence: CASRFGAQTYEQYF.

The CDR3 loop is CASSSGTGHYEQYF. The CDR3 bases are TGTGCCAGCAGCTCCGGGACAGGCCACTACGAGCAGTACTTC. The rearrangement uses TRBV7-9 and TRBJ2-7; 8 bases are shared with TRBD1. There are 14 residues in the CDR3. Germline CDR1 SEHNR, CDR2 FQNEAQ (reference sequence). The V segment lost 4 bases and the J segment 3 bases; nucleotides outside the gene matches: 5.

The genes are TRBV11-2 and TRBJ1-1; D might be TRBD1 (6 bases). V lost 5 bases and J lost 4, with 14 bases in between. From germline, CDR1 is SGHAT and CDR2 FQNNGV. CDR3 length equals 14 residues. CDR3 in amino acids: CASSQQGGITEAFF. The DNA of the CDR3 is TGTGCCAGCAGCCAACAGGGTGGGATCACTGAAGCTTTCTTT.

V usage is TRBV30 and J usage is TRBJ1-1, with a possible D match to TRBD1 (6 bases). Germline CDR1 is GTSNPN and CDR2 is SVGIG (reference sequence). Trimming took 3 bases from V and 5 from J, leaving 13 bases between them. CDR3 size: 13 residues. The CDR3 DNA reads TGTGCCTGGAGCGGGGGGGCGATGACTGAAGCTTTCTTT. Amino acids: CAWSGGAMTEAFF.

The chain is built from TRBV9 and TRBJ2-2; 12 positions agree with TRBD2. The CDR3 sequence is 15 residues long. CDR1 and CDR2 from the germline V gene are SGDLS and YYNGEE. The V and J ends lost 3 bases and 7 bases, in that order; junction bases with no gene match: 4. This CDR3 is CASSGLAGVHGELFF. CDR3 sequence (DNA): TGTGCCAGCAGCGGACTAGCGGGAGTTCACGGGGAGCTGTTTTTT. Looking up the rest from reference TRBV9 and TRBJ2-2 gives the full variable domain: DSGVTQTPKHLITATGQRVTLRCSPRSGDLSVYWYQQSLDQGLQFLIQYYNGEERAKGNILERFSAQQFPDLHSELNLSSLELGDSALYFCASSGLAGVHGELFFGEGSRLTVL.

This sequence joins TRBV11-2 and TRBJ2-1, with D maybe TRBD1 (6 bases). This CDR3 spans 17 amino acids. Trimming left V 5 bases short and J 7 bases short, with 24 bases between. CDR1 is SGHAT, CDR2 FQNNGV, per germline. The CDR3 spells CASSTFMGAMTGNEQFF. CDR3 nucleotide sequence: TGTGCCAGCAGCACTTTTATGGGGGCAATGACAGGAAATGAGCAGTTCTTC.

The chain couples TRBV6-1 to TRBJ1-3, with 9 bases matching TRBD1. This CDR3 is 16 amino acids long. Germline loops: CDR1 MNHNS, CDR2 SASEGT. The V and J ends lost 3 bases and 1 base, in that order; junction bases with no gene match: 4. CDR3 amino acids: CASSEGQGLSGNTIYF. The CDR3 DNA reads as TGTGCCAGCAGTGAGGGACAGGGCCTTTCTGGAAACACCATATATTTT.

CDR3 sequence (DNA): TGTGCCAGCAGGACACTTACCTACGAGCAGTACTTC. This translates into CASRTLTYEQYF. V and J are TRBV7-2 and TRBJ2-7; D is unclear. V lost 6 bases to trimming and J lost 2 bases, with 8 bases between them. CDR1 is SGHTA, CDR2 FQGNSA, per germline. The CDR3 length is 12 residues. The full variable domain, rest sourced from reference TRBV7-2 and TRBJ2-7, is GAGVSQSPSNKVTEKGKDVELRCDPISGHTALYWYRQSLGQGLEFLIYFQGNSAPDKSGLPSDRFSAERTGGSVSTLTIQRTQQEDSAVYLCASRTLTYEQYFGPGTRLTVT.

The rearrangement joins TRBV9 to TRBJ1-1; tentatively, D is TRBD1 (6 bases). The CDR3 is 17 amino acids. Germline CDR1 and CDR2: SGDLS and YYNGEE. The V gene lost 0 bases and the J gene lost 0 bases, with 15 bases spanning the gap. Here the CDR3 reads CASSVGTRGALNTEAFF. The CDR3 coding sequence is TGTGCCAGCAGCGTAGGCACTCGGGGGGCTCTGAACACTGAAGCTTTCTTT.

This chain joins TRBV10-2 and TRBJ2-3, with 11 bases that match TRBD2. The germline CDR1 and CDR2 sequences are WSHSY and SAAADI. The CDR3 consists of 15 residues. Trimming at V came to 7 bases and at J to 3 bases, leaving 6 bases not matched to a gene. This CDR3 is CASIVGTSGTDTQYF. The CDR3 DNA reads as TGCGCCAGCATAGTAGGGACTAGCGGTACAGATACGCAGTATTTT.

For the CDR3, the DNA is TGTGCCACCAGCAGAATCCGGGGGTTCAATGAGCAGTTCTTC. It translates to CATSRIRGFNEQFF. This chain uses TRBV15 with TRBJ2-1, with D maybe TRBD2 (6 bases). The V gene lost 2 bases and the J gene lost 6 bases, with 11 bases spanning the gap. The CDR3 loop spans 14 amino acids. The germline V gene has CDR1 LNHNV and CDR2 YYDKDF (reference sequence).

V and J are TRBV18 and TRBJ2-3; TRBD2 matches 11 bases. Per germline, CDR1 KGHSH and CDR2 LQKENI. V shed 6 bases, J shed 2 bases, and the junction held 7 bases outside the gene matches. This CDR3 has 16 residues. The CDR3 is CASSTLAGGLTDTQYF. CDR3 bases: TGTGCCAGCTCGACCTTAGCGGGAGGGCTCACAGATACGCAGTATTTT.

In DNA form, the CDR3 reads TGTGCCAGCAGCTTAGTTCGAAACGAGCAGTACTTC. Its translation is CASSLVRNEQYF. The rearrangement joins TRBV6-6 to TRBJ2-7; D is unresolved. The germline V gene has CDR1 MNHNY and CDR2 SVGAGI (reference sequence). The CDR3 consists of 12 residues. V was clipped by 6 bases and J by 5 bases, with 11 bases between them.

This sequence joins TRBV6-1 and TRBJ2-1; 7 bases align to TRBD1. The ends lost 2 bases at V and 2 bases at J; junction bases unmatched: 3. CDR1 and CDR2 (germline): MNHNS, SASEGT. This CDR3 is built from 15 residues. For the CDR3, the DNA is TGTGCCAGCAGTGAATCGGGACAGCCCTACAATGAGCAGTTCTTC. Protein product: CASSESGQPYNEQFF.

CDR3 in DNA: TGCGCCAGCAGCCAAGCGACAGGGAGTGACGAGCAGTACTTC. Its translation is CASSQATGSDEQYF. The genes are TRBV4-1 and TRBJ2-7, with 7 bases identical to TRBD1. Germline-derived CDR1 and CDR2 are MGHRA and YSYEKL. V shed 1 base and J 5 bases; nucleotides not matched to a gene: 5. This CDR3 has 14 residues.

The CDR3 loop reads CASSRRSVLAGAEYNEQFF. CDR3 in DNA: TGTGCCAGCTCACGGCGCTCGGTTCTAGCGGGGGCAGAGTACAATGAGCAGTTCTTC. The V call is TRBV18, the J call TRBJ2-1; 10 bases align to TRBD2. Germline-derived CDR1 and CDR2 are KGHSH and LQKENI. The CDR3 loop spans 19 amino acids. Unmatched junction bases numbered 16, after V lost 4 bases and J lost 4 bases.

The rearrangement joins TRBV29-1 to TRBJ2-7, with 12 nucleotides matching TRBD1. The germline V gene encodes CDR1 SQVTM and CDR2 ANQGSEA. This CDR3 has 13 amino acids. The V gene end was trimmed by 6 bases and the J gene end by 3 bases; junction bases not matched to a gene: 3. This CDR3 is CSVGQGADYEQYF. The CDR3, as DNA: TGCAGCGTGGGACAGGGGGCCGACTACGAGCAGTACTTC.

The rearrangement joins TRBV4-3 to TRBJ1-5; TRBD1 aligns across 9 bases. This CDR3 is 18 amino acids long. With V trimmed by 0 bases and J by 5 bases, 11 bases remained unmatched. In germline, CDR1 is LGHNA, CDR2 YSLEER. CDR3: CASSQDYSGTGMDQPQHF. DNA of the CDR3: TGCGCCAGCAGCCAAGATTATTCCGGGACAGGGATGGATCAGCCCCAGCATTTT.

This clone has more than one count but fewer than ten. This rearrangement joins TRBV19 to TRBJ1-2; D is unresolved. The germline V and J ends were trimmed by 5 bases and 3 bases, with 13 bases remaining between them. The length of the CDR3 is 14 residues. Germline V CDR1 and CDR2: LNHDA, SQIVND (reference sequence). This chain's CDR3 is CASSRYHEDYGYTF. CDR3 bases: TGTGCCAGTAGTCGGTATCACGAGGACTATGGCTACACCTTC.

The rearrangement links TRBV11-2 to TRBJ1-1, with TRBD1 as a possible D gene (6 bases). Trimming took 3 bases from V and 3 from J, leaving 8 bases between them. CDR3 length: 13 residues. Per germline, CDR1 SGHAT and CDR2 FQNNGV. The CDR3 region is CASSFPGDTEAFF. CDR3 DNA: TGTGCCAGCAGCTTCCCAGGGGACACTGAAGCTTTCTTT.

This rearrangement joins TRBV6-5 to TRBJ1-5, with TRBD1 identical over 7 bases. The CDR3 has 14 residues. Germline V gene data show CDR1 as MNHEY and CDR2 as SVGAGI. Trimming took 6 bases from V and 2 from J; bases not matched to a gene: 4. The DNA of the CDR3 is TGTGCCAGCAGCACAGGGGTTGGCAATCAGCCCCAGCATTTT. Encoded protein: CASSTGVGNQPQHF.